This T cell receptor (beta chain) was sequenced during a study of blood T cell repertoires in COVID-19. How the authors handled the data: Amplification of reference gene primers was used by the study to estimate nucleated cell counts. The protocol was immunoSEQ multiplex PCR, while the TCRdb copy is restricted to in-frame clones and leaves out a portion. The DNA gave D and trimming, while V, J and clone size come from that table. The table shows approximately 170,000 clones, with around 86% occurring only once. Trimming took 2 bases from V and 4 from J, leaving 9 bases between them. Germline lookup yields CDR1 SGHDT and CDR2 YYEEEE. The CDR3 runs 13 residues. Patients from Seattle were sampled longitudinally, starting during active infection.

The sample taken for sequencing was peripheral blood. The chain couples TRBV5-6 to TRBJ1-1; possibly TRBD1 for D (6 bases). This clonotype was sampled from a woman older than 75 with COVID-19, enrolled during active disease. CDR3 sequence reads: CASSFWGLTEAFF. Here the CDR3 DNA reads TGTGCCAGCAGCTTTTGGGGGCTCACTGAAGCTTTCTTT.